This entry lists 31 T cell receptor beta chains sequenced from one sample in a study of response to subunit inactivated influenza vaccine (dated by TCRdb to 2016 to 2018). Library method: RT-PCR. The sequencing machine was an Illumina HiSeq 2500. TCRdb trimmed public reads at Q25 via fastp, called clones via MiXCR and kept in-frame beta chains. A single entry per CDR3 protein holds the most common genes and DNA from its merged rows. This sample gives 500,000 to 600,000 distinct CDR3 sequences in total; around 8% of them show up just once. Of the sample, 10% to 15% is held by the ten largest clones. The sample consisted of PBMCs from blood, taken around 25 months after vaccination. The source is a man aged 50 to 75 who received an inactivated influenza vaccine. Donor details come from another sample of the same person, matched by shared clones.

Many counts were recorded for this clonotype. The rearrangement uses TRBV24-1 and TRBJ2-7; a weak D match, TRBD1 (6 bases). V lost 5 bases, J lost 2 bases, and 15 bases lay in between. CDR1 is KGHDR, CDR2 SFDVKD, per germline. This CDR3 has 15 residues. CDR3 sequence reads: CATSGDTGLPYEQYF. The CDR3 DNA sequence: TGTGCCACCAGTGGAGATACAGGGTTACCCTACGAGCAGTACTTC.

This clonotype was seen at least ten times. The genes are TRBV28 and TRBJ2-3; 11 bases align to TRBD2. J gave up 6 bases and V 8 bases, and 10 bases lay outside the gene matches. Germline V lookup: CDR1 MDHEN, CDR2 SYDVKM. The CDR3 has 15 residues. This CDR3 reads CASLSGRAFRDTQYF. CDR3 nucleotide sequence: TGTGCCAGCCTTAGCGGGAGGGCCTTTAGGGATACGCAGTATTTT.

This clonotype was detected a few times. This chain connects TRBV25-1 to TRBJ1-1, with D perhaps TRBD1 (5 bases). There are 15 residues in the CDR3. The V end was cut by 3 bases, the J end by 4 bases, with 15 bases between. Per germline, CDR1 MGHDK and CDR2 SYGVNS. The CDR3 nucleotides read TGTGCCAGCAGTGATACGGTCGGCGGGGGCACTGAAGCTTTCTTT. This sequence encodes CASSDTVGGGTEAFF.

This clonotype has a handful of counts. The rearrangement joins TRBV9 to TRBJ2-1; 12 bases line up with TRBD2. Germline CDR1 reads SGDLS; CDR2 reads YYNGEE. The trim removed 4 bases at V and 4 bases at J, leaving 6 bases unmatched. The CDR3 is 16 amino acids. The CDR3 sequence is CASSTLAGGNYNEQFF. CDR3 nucleotides: TGTGCCAGCAGCACTCTAGCGGGAGGGAATTACAATGAGCAGTTCTTC.

The chain links TRBV20-1 to TRBJ1-5; D not certain. The germline V and J ends were trimmed by 3 bases and 2 bases, with 17 bases remaining between them. CDR3 length: 16 amino acids. The germline V gene has CDR1 DFQATT and CDR2 SNEGSKA (reference sequence). Here the CDR3 DNA reads TGCAGTGCTAGGGACTCGTGGCGGCCGGGCAATCAGCCCCAGCATTTT. Translated: CSARDSWRPGNQPQHF.

The chain uses TRBV18 and TRBJ1-5; D remains ambiguous. This CDR3 contains 13 residues. The V end lost 2 bases, the J end lost 8 bases, and 10 bases lay between the germline ends. Germline lookup yields CDR1 KGHSH and CDR2 LQKENI. This chain's CDR3 is CASSPGKREPQHF. In nucleotides, the CDR3 is TGTGCCAGCTCACCAGGGAAAAGGGAGCCCCAGCATTTT.

V gene TRBV25-1 combines with J gene TRBJ2-2, with 11 bases fitting TRBD1. The CDR3 contains 15 residues. Germline V CDR1 and CDR2: MGHDK, SYGVNS. With 6 bases clipped from V and 3 bases from J, the junction kept 3 bases outside the gene matches. CDR3 amino acids: CASRGQGEYTGELFF. The CDR3 nucleotides read TGTGCCAGCAGGGGACAGGGGGAATACACCGGGGAGCTGTTTTTT.

V is TRBV4-2 and J is TRBJ2-3; the match to TRBD2 covers 14 bases. With V trimmed by 4 bases and J by 6 bases, 9 bases remained unmatched. Germline CDR1 reads LGHNA; CDR2 reads YNFKEQ. The CDR3 length is 17 residues. This CDR3 is CASSPTWTSGGLDTQYF. CDR3 sequence (DNA): TGTGCCAGCAGCCCGACCTGGACTAGCGGGGGGCTCGATACGCAGTATTTT.

This clonotype has only a few counts. This chain joins TRBV27 and TRBJ2-2; tentatively, D is TRBD1 (6 bases). The germline gives CDR1 MNHEY, CDR2 SMNVEV (reference sequence). There are 15 residues in the CDR3. V was pared by 8 bases and J by 2 bases, with 15 bases between. This CDR3 reads CASAQTGHNTGELFF. For the CDR3, the DNA is TGTGCCAGCGCGCAGACGGGACACAACACCGGGGAGCTGTTTTTT.

This clonotype was observed at least ten times. The chain is built from TRBV20-1 and TRBJ1-5, with D maybe TRBD1 (5 bases). Trimming left V 0 bases short and J 5 bases short, with 14 bases between. Per germline, CDR1 DFQATT and CDR2 SNEGSKA (reference sequence). The CDR3 consists of 15 residues. The chain's CDR3 is CSARDSQGEDQPQHF. In DNA, the CDR3 is TGCAGTGCTAGAGATAGCCAGGGCGAGGATCAGCCCCAGCATTTT.

The V gene is TRBV7-3, the J gene TRBJ2-3, with 13 bases aligning to TRBD2. Germline V gene lookup returns CDR1 SGHTA and CDR2 FQGTGA. This CDR3 contains 16 residues. Trimming took 5 bases from V and 6 from J; bases not matched to a gene: 8. This CDR3 is CASSGQGLAGADTQYF. Here the CDR3 DNA reads TGTGCCAGCAGCGGACAAGGACTAGCGGGAGCCGATACGCAGTATTTT. Using reference TRBV7-3 and TRBJ2-3 for the parts outside the CDR3, the full variable domain is GAGVSQTPSNKVTEKGKYVELRCDPISGHTALYWYRQSLGQGPEFLIYFQGTGAADDSGLPNDRFFAVRPEGSVSTLKIQRTERGDSAVYLCASSGQGLAGADTQYFGPGTRLTVL.

This rearrangement joins TRBV7-3 to TRBJ2-3, with 11 bases identical to TRBD2. This CDR3 has 15 residues. Germline loops: CDR1 SGHTA, CDR2 FQGTGA. V shed 3 bases and J 5 bases; nucleotides not matched to a gene: 4. This chain's CDR3 is CASSFTGTSGDTQYF. The CDR3 region has the DNA TGTGCCAGCAGCTTTACCGGGACTAGCGGAGATACGCAGTATTTT.

The rearrangement joins TRBV4-1 to TRBJ2-7, with TRBD1 as a possible D gene (6 bases). V was cut by 0 bases and J by 2 bases, with 14 bases left in between. Per germline, CDR1 MGHRA and CDR2 YSYEKL. The CDR3 runs 16 residues. The CDR3 sequence: CASSQEGARPTYEQYF. As DNA, the CDR3 is TGCGCCAGCAGCCAAGAGGGGGCCAGACCCACCTACGAGCAGTACTTC.

This clonotype was seen more than once but under ten times. The chain combines TRBV15 with TRBJ2-3; the match to TRBD2 covers 7 bases. In germline, CDR1 is LNHNV, CDR2 YYDKDF (reference sequence). The V gene end was trimmed by 1 base and the J gene end by 2 bases; junction bases not matched to a gene: 3. This CDR3 has 15 residues. CDR3 in amino acids: CATSRGERDTDTQYF. In DNA, the CDR3 is TGTGCCACCAGCAGAGGCGAGCGGGACACAGATACGCAGTATTTT.

The rearrangement links TRBV25-1 to TRBJ1-3, with D possibly being TRBD1 (6 bases). The length of the CDR3 is 16 residues. V lost 9 bases, J lost 0 bases, and 18 bases lay in between. CDR1 is MGHDK, CDR2 SYGVNS, per germline. This CDR3 reads CARPRDTKSSGNTIYF. CDR3 in DNA: TGTGCCAGACCTAGGGACACAAAGAGCTCTGGAAACACCATATATTTT. Drawing the rest from reference TRBV25-1 and TRBJ1-3, the complete variable domain is EADIYQTPRYLVIGTGKKITLECSQTMGHDKMYWYQQDPGMELHLIHYSYGVNSTEKGDLSSESTVSRIRTEHFPLTLESARPSHTSQYLCARPRDTKSSGNTIYFGEGSWLTVV.

This chain uses TRBV28 with TRBJ2-7; D gene ambiguous. This CDR3 comprises 13 residues. Germline V lookup: CDR1 MDHEN, CDR2 SYDVKM. V was trimmed by 5 bases and J by 4 bases, leaving 12 bases between them. This CDR3 is CASSPGPGYEQYF. CDR3 nucleotides: TGTGCCAGCAGTCCCGGGCCCGGGTACGAGCAGTACTTC.

The table lists this clonotype with many counts. This chain joins TRBV5-1 and TRBJ2-3; 9 bases are shared with TRBD2. Germline CDR1 and CDR2: SGHRS and YFSETQ. This CDR3 has 16 amino acids. J was trimmed by 5 bases and V by 3 bases; bases with no gene match: 10. Written as DNA, the CDR3 is TGCGCCAGCAGCTCCTCACCTAGCGGGGTGGGAGATACGCAGTATTTT. It is translated as CASSSSPSGVGDTQYF.

This clonotype has only a few counts. This CDR3 is CAWTGPTDTQYF. CDR3 coding DNA: TGTGCCTGGACAGGGCCCACAGATACGCAGTATTTT. The chain joins TRBV30 to TRBJ2-3, with D possibly being TRBD1 (5 bases). Between the trimmed V and J ends, which lost 4 bases and 2 bases, there was a span of 7 bases. Germline V gene sequence: CDR1 GTSNPN, CDR2 SVGIG (reference sequence). The CDR3 sequence is 12 residues long.

The V and J genes are TRBV9 and TRBJ1-3, with 8 bases fitting TRBD1. The junction had 6 bases not matched to a gene; V was cut back by 0 bases and J by 4 bases. The CDR3 extends over 16 amino acids. The germline CDR1 and CDR2 sequences are SGDLS and YYNGEE. Written as DNA, the CDR3 is TGTGCCAGCAGCGTAGAAAGACAGGGGTACGGAAACACCATATATTTT. Translated, it gives CASSVERQGYGNTIYF.

Many counts were recorded for this clonotype. The chain combines TRBV6-6 with TRBJ2-2, with D perhaps matching TRBD1 (5 bases). Germline V CDR1 and CDR2: MNHNY, SVGAGI (reference sequence). This CDR3 comprises 13 residues. V dropped 6 bases and J dropped 5 bases, with 10 bases sitting between them. CDR3 sequence (DNA): TGTGCCAGCAGGACCCCAGGGACCGGGGAGCTGTTTTTT. Translation gives CASRTPGTGELFF.

A few counts support this clonotype. This chain uses TRBV20-1 with TRBJ1-1, with 9 bases identical to TRBD1. The length of the CDR3 is 16 residues. The V segment lost 1 base and the J segment 1 base; nucleotides outside the gene matches: 7. In germline, CDR1 is DFQATT, CDR2 SNEGSKA (reference sequence). The DNA of the CDR3 is TGCAGTGCTAGAGTCCGGGACAGGGCATGGAACACTGAAGCTTTCTTT. Translation gives CSARVRDRAWNTEAFF.

V usage is TRBV7-9 and J usage is TRBJ2-2; 11 nucleotides line up with TRBD2. V trimming: 10 bases; J trimming: 0 bases; junction bases outside the gene matches: 10. The germline gives CDR1 SEHNR, CDR2 FQNEAQ (reference sequence). The CDR3 has 17 residues. DNA of the CDR3: TGTGCCATCCACGGGACTAGCGGCTACGCGAACACCGGGGAGCTGTTTTTT. Protein: CAIHGTSGYANTGELFF.

The chain joins TRBV18 to TRBJ1-2; 9 nucleotides agree with TRBD1. From germline, CDR1 is KGHSH and CDR2 LQKENI. V shed 4 bases, J shed 7 bases, and the junction held 10 bases outside the gene matches. The CDR3 runs to 15 residues. CDR3 sequence: CASSLDPTGGTGYTF. CDR3 coding DNA: TGTGCCAGCTCACTGGATCCGACAGGGGGTACTGGCTACACCTTC.

V usage is TRBV6-1 and J usage is TRBJ2-7, with 9 nucleotides matching TRBD2. This CDR3 comprises 15 residues. V was clipped by 5 bases and J by 5 bases; unmatched bases: 10. Germline CDR1 is MNHNS and CDR2 is SASEGT. CDR3 in DNA: TGTGCCAGCAGTCTAGAGAGCGGGGGGTTCGACGAGCAGTACTTC. It is translated as CASSLESGGFDEQYF.

This clonotype turned up a few times. The chain is built from TRBV24-1 and TRBJ2-1; 8 bases map to TRBD2. CDR3 size: 16 residues. Germline lookup yields CDR1 KGHDR and CDR2 SFDVKD. With 2 bases clipped from V and 8 bases from J, the junction kept 10 bases outside the gene matches. The CDR3 reads CATSDSPSGGSHEQFF. CDR3 nucleotide sequence: TGTGCCACCAGTGATTCACCCAGCGGGGGTTCACATGAGCAGTTCTTC.

About this clonotype: Germline and junction disagree at one end, which may indicate a read error. The rearrangement links TRBV4-1 to TRBJ2-1; 10 bases match TRBD2. This CDR3 region has 16 residues. Germline CDR1 MGHRA, CDR2 YSYEKL. CDR3 sequence: CASRQATSGGANEQFF. The CDR3, as DNA: TGCGCCAGCAGACAAGCAACCAGCGGGGGGGCCAATGAGCAGTTCTTC.

The rearrangement links TRBV5-1 to TRBJ2-7, with no clear D. The ends were cut back, 0 bases at V and 2 bases at J, with 9 bases in the middle. Germline loops: CDR1 SGHRS, CDR2 YFSETQ. The CDR3 is made up of 14 amino acids. The CDR3 DNA reads as TGCGCCAGCAGCTTGGCTGGAAATGCCTACGAGCAGTACTTC. It codes for CASSLAGNAYEQYF.

This clonotype was seen repeatedly, ten times or more. The chain recombines TRBV11-3 with TRBJ2-5; 13 nucleotides line up with TRBD2. The CDR3 extends over 18 amino acids. CDR1 is SGHNT and CDR2 is YENEEA in the germline V gene. Trimming took 0 bases from V and 5 from J; bases not matched to a gene: 9. CDR3 coding DNA: TGTGCCAGCAGCTTAGATCCTTCGACTAGCGGGGGGACGGAGACCCAGTACTTC. Its translation is CASSLDPSTSGGTETQYF.

This clonotype showed up just a few times. The V gene is TRBV10-3, the J gene TRBJ2-7; TRBD2 matches 8 bases. CDR1 and CDR2 from the germline V gene are ENHRY and SYGVKD. V dropped 2 bases and J dropped 2; count of bases not matched to a gene: 2. CDR3 length: 14 amino acids. Written as DNA, the CDR3 is TGTGCCATCAGTGAGCCGGGACTAGCCTACGAGCAGTACTTC. It specifies CAISEPGLAYEQYF.

This rearrangement joins TRBV20-1 to TRBJ2-7, with TRBD1 matching 7 bases. The CDR3 loop spans 14 amino acids. With 6 bases clipped from V and 9 bases from J, the junction kept 17 bases outside the gene matches. CDR1 and CDR2 (germline): DFQATT, SNEGSKA (reference sequence). The CDR3 region has the DNA TGCAGTGCGCGAGGGGGCTCCAATCCCACGTGGCAGTACTTC. Encoded protein: CSARGGSNPTWQYF.

This clonotype has just a few counts. The chain recombines TRBV7-2 with TRBJ1-1, with unresolved D. This CDR3 has 15 amino acids. Germline V CDR1 and CDR2: SGHTA, FQGNSA. The V gene lost 3 bases and the J gene lost 0 bases, with 11 bases spanning the gap. Here the CDR3 reads CASSFYTNLNTEAFF. CDR3 sequence (DNA): TGTGCCAGCAGCTTTTATACGAATCTGAACACTGAAGCTTTCTTT.